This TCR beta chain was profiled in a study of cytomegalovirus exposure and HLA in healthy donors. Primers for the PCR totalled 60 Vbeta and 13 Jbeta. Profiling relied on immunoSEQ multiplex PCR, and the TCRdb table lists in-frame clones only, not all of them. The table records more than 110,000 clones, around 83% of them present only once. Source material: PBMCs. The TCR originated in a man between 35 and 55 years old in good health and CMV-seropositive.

The DNA of the CDR3 is TGCGCCAGCAGCCCGGGACAGCCGAATTCACCCCTCCACTTT. Translating it yields CASSPGQPNSPLHF. The chain recombines TRBV4-3 with TRBJ1-6; TRBD1 agrees at 7 bases. This CDR3 region has 14 residues. Trimming removed 4 bases from V and 7 bases from J; junction bases left unmatched: 4. Germline CDR1 is LGHNA and CDR2 is YSLEER.